What follows are 26 T cell receptor beta chains derived from one specimen sequenced in a study of vaccination and CD4 T cells after COVID-19. The sample's treatment: roughly ten-day PBMC culture with coronavirus spike peptide pools or control peptides (ViraFEST assay). Their recognized antigens are unknown. An Oncomine TCR Beta short-read assay was used to sequence the DNA from cultured CD4+ T cells. TCRdb re-called the PCR reads with MiXCR, one entry per CDR3 protein. The data hold 11,000 to 15,000 distinct CDR3 sequences, with 30% to 35% observed a single time. Specimen: CD4+ T cells from blood, cultured in vitro, collected after SARS-CoV-2 vaccination. The receptor set was obtained from a human donor who had recovered from COVID-19.

The chain is built from TRBV7-2 and TRBJ2-3, with D possibly being TRBD1 or TRBD2 (5 bases each). Germline-derived CDR1 and CDR2 are SGHTA and FQGNSA. This CDR3 region has 14 residues. With 5 bases removed from V and 0 bases from J, the gap between germline ends came to 9 bases. This CDR3 is CASSRDRSTDTQYF. The CDR3 DNA reads TGTGCCAGCAGCCGGGACCGAAGCACAGATACGCAGTATTTT. The variable domain in full, with the rest retrieved from reference TRBV7-2 and TRBJ2-3, is GAGVSQSPSNKVTEKGKDVELRCDPISGHTALYWYRQSLGQGLEFLIYFQGNSAPDKSGLPSDRFSAERTGGSVSTLTIQRTQQEDSAVYLCASSRDRSTDTQYFGPGTRLTVL.

In this sample, this clonotype turned up a few times. V and J are TRBV7-3 and TRBJ2-5, with D maybe TRBD2 (6 bases). CDR1 and CDR2 from the germline V gene are SGHTA and FQGTGA. V shed 3 bases and J shed 0 bases, with 11 bases lying between them. The CDR3 loop spans 15 amino acids. The CDR3 loop reads CASSFSGTYQETQYF. The DNA for the CDR3 is TGTGCCAGCAGCTTTAGCGGCACCTACCAAGAGACCCAGTACTTC.

The V call is TRBV18, the J call TRBJ1-3; tentative D call: TRBD1 (6 bases). CDR3 length: 12 residues. V was cut by 4 bases and J by 7 bases, with 8 bases left in between. Germline loops: CDR1 KGHSH, CDR2 LQKENI. CDR3 in DNA: TGTGCCAGCTCACAGCAGGGGAACACCATATATTTT. Its translation is CASSQQGNTIYF.

This clonotype was detected a few times. The chain is built from TRBV11-2 and TRBJ2-5, with 9 bases lining up with TRBD1. Germline values: CDR1 SGHAT, CDR2 FQNNGV. Trimming took 10 bases from V and 4 from J; bases not matched to a gene: 13. The CDR3 runs 15 residues. CDR3 in amino acids: CANGGQGRGRETQYF. The CDR3 DNA reads TGTGCCAACGGCGGACAGGGGAGAGGGCGAGAGACCCAGTACTTC.

The V call is TRBV19, the J call TRBJ2-3; D is ambiguous. From germline, CDR1 is LNHDA and CDR2 SQIVND (reference sequence). CDR3 length: 11 residues. Trimming shortened V by 6 bases and J by 2 bases, and 3 bases separated the two germline ends. CDR3: CASRNTDTQYF. CDR3 DNA: TGTGCCAGTAGAAACACAGATACGCAGTATTTT.

This chain links TRBV7-7 with TRBJ2-1, with TRBD2 matching 9 bases. The CDR3 is 17 amino acids. CDR1 SSHAT and CDR2 FNYEAQ come from the germline V gene (reference sequence). J lost 4 bases, V lost 5 bases, and 12 bases had no gene match. CDR3 sequence (DNA): TGTGCCAGCAGCCCCCAGTTTGCTAGCGGGGCGTACAATGAGCAGTTCTTC. It translates to CASSPQFASGAYNEQFF. Full variable domain (missing parts from reference TRBV7-7 and TRBJ2-1): GAGVSQSPRYKVTKRGQDVTLRCDPISSHATLYWYQQALGQGPEFLTYFNYEAQPDKSGLPSDRFSAERPEGSISTLTIQRTEQRDSAMYRCASSPQFASGAYNEQFFGPGTRLTVL.

This clonotype has just a few counts. The chain carries TRBV27 and TRBJ1-1; D is undetermined. V was shortened by 2 bases and J by 0 bases, with 7 bases between the two germline ends. This CDR3 region has 14 residues. The germline CDR1 and CDR2 sequences are MNHEY and SMNVEV (reference sequence). CDR3 protein: CASSLEGLNTEAFF. The CDR3 DNA sequence: TGTGCCAGCAGTTTAGAGGGCTTGAACACTGAAGCTTTCTTT.

The CDR3 loop is CASSLVAGVNEQFF. The DNA for the CDR3 is TGTGCCAGCAGCTTAGTAGCGGGAGTCAATGAGCAGTTCTTC. The V gene is TRBV11-2, the J gene TRBJ2-1; TRBD2 aligns across 9 bases. The germline V gene encodes CDR1 SGHAT and CDR2 FQNNGV. This CDR3 region has 14 residues. Losses at the gene ends were 1 base for V and 6 bases for J; bases not matched to a gene: 1.

The CDR3 region is CAWTGSGNIQYF. CDR3 nucleotides: TGTGCCTGGACAGGGAGCGGGAACATTCAGTACTTC. The chain has TRBV30 and TRBJ2-4; TRBD2 is a possible D gene (6 bases). This CDR3 is 12 amino acids long. Per germline, CDR1 GTSNPN and CDR2 SVGIG (reference sequence). Trimming stripped 4 bases from V and 7 bases from J, with 11 bases between. The full variable domain, its missing parts supplied by reference TRBV30 and TRBJ2-4, is SQTIHQWPATLVQPVGSPLSLECTVEGTSNPNLYWYRQAAGRGLQLLFYSVGIGQISSEVPQNLSASRPQDRQFILSSKKLLLSDSGFYLCAWTGSGNIQYFGAGTRLSVL.

This clonotype was found a few times. The chain joins TRBV20-1 to TRBJ2-3; 9 bases fit TRBD2. Germline V lookup: CDR1 DFQATT, CDR2 SNEGSKA (reference sequence). This CDR3 contains 14 residues. J gave up 1 base and V 3 bases, and 2 bases lay outside the gene matches. CDR3 sequence: CSARRTSGTDTQYF. The CDR3 DNA reads TGCAGTGCTAGGCGGACTAGCGGCACAGATACGCAGTATTTT.

The chain has TRBV28 and TRBJ2-5; D gene uncertain. V lost 11 bases and J 4 bases, leaving 8 bases between the germline ends. CDR3 length equals 10 residues. The germline CDR1 and CDR2 sequences are MDHEN and SYDVKM. The CDR3: CAAGLETQYF. CDR3 in DNA: TGTGCCGCCGGGCTAGAGACCCAGTACTTC.

The chain has TRBV4-3 and TRBJ2-5; D is unresolved. In germline, CDR1 is LGHNA, CDR2 YSLEER. V dropped 3 bases and J dropped 5 bases, with 16 bases sitting between them. The CDR3 consists of 15 residues. CDR3 residues: CASSHWTRNRETQYF. The CDR3, as DNA: TGCGCCAGCAGCCACTGGACCCGGAACCGGGAGACCCAGTACTTC.

This sequence joins TRBV7-6 and TRBJ2-4, with TRBD2 identical over 7 bases. Germline CDR1 and CDR2: SGHVS and FNYEAQ. V shed 2 bases and J 9 bases; nucleotides not matched to a gene: 10. This CDR3 has 15 residues. In DNA, the CDR3 is TGTGCCAGCAGCTTAACAGCGGGACGAGGCGGCATTCAGTACTTC. Its protein product is CASSLTAGRGGIQYF.

The chain carries TRBV28 and TRBJ1-3; 8 nucleotides align to TRBD1. Germline loops: CDR1 MDHEN, CDR2 SYDVKM. V lost 3 bases, J lost 3 bases, and 4 bases stayed unmatched. The CDR3 consists of 15 residues. CDR3 bases: TGTGCCAGCAGTTTCCTGGACAGGGATGGAAACACCATATATTTT. Its translation is CASSFLDRDGNTIYF.

This chain uses TRBV5-4 with TRBJ2-2; possibly TRBD1 for D (5 bases). This CDR3 region has 15 residues. V was shortened by 2 bases and J by 6 bases, with 14 bases between the two germline ends. CDR1 is SGHNT and CDR2 is YYREEE in the germline V gene (reference sequence). CDR3 in amino acids: CASSLAHRSPGELFF. The CDR3 DNA is TGTGCCAGCAGCTTAGCGCACAGGTCGCCCGGGGAGCTGTTTTTT. Supplemented by reference TRBV5-4 and TRBJ2-2, the full variable domain reads ETGVTQSPTHLIKTRGQQVTLRCSSQSGHNTVSWYQQALGQGPQFIFQYYREEENGRGNFPPRFSGLQFPNYSSELNVNALELDDSALYLCASSLAHRSPGELFFGEGSRLTVL.

V gene TRBV7-9 combines with J gene TRBJ2-6; D is possibly TRBD1 (5 bases). This CDR3 region has 20 residues. V was clipped by 1 base and J by 1 base, with 20 bases between them. Germline V gene lookup returns CDR1 SEHNR and CDR2 FQNEAQ (reference sequence). DNA of the CDR3: TGTGCCAGCAGCTTAGGTCCCCGCGCAGGGTGGGTTTCTGGGGCCAACGTCCTGACTTTC. Amino acid sequence: CASSLGPRAGWVSGANVLTF.

The chain combines TRBV12-3 or TRBV12-4 with TRBJ1-6, with D unclear. The CDR3 spans 15 residues. V lost 5 bases, J lost 7 bases, and 15 bases lay in between. CDR3 sequence: CASSTGRGGNSPLHF. DNA for the CDR3: TGTGCCAGCAGTACCGGTCGGGGAGGGAATTCACCCCTCCACTTT.

The gene calls are TRBV2 and TRBJ1-1; weak D call: TRBD1 (5 bases). Trimming pared 2 bases from V and 0 bases from J, leaving 7 bases between. Germline V gives CDR1 SNHLY, CDR2 FYNNEI. The CDR3 spans 14 residues. The CDR3 loop reads CASSEQGMNTEAFF. The DNA of the CDR3 is TGTGCCAGCAGTGAACAGGGAATGAACACTGAAGCTTTCTTT.

The rearrangement uses TRBV6-1 and TRBJ2-7; TRBD2 matches at 13 bases. The CDR3 extends over 14 amino acids. The J segment lost 9 bases and the V segment lost 5 bases, leaving 7 bases of the junction unmatched. CDR1 is MNHNS, CDR2 SASEGT, per germline. CDR3 bases: TGTGCCAGCAGTCAGGTACTAGCGGGAGGGTGGCAGTACTTC. This translates into CASSQVLAGGWQYF.

This clonotype was counted only a few times. This chain joins TRBV20-1 and TRBJ2-7; D may be TRBD2 (7 bases). CDR3 length: 12 amino acids. V lost 3 bases to trimming and J lost 6 bases, with 12 bases between them. Germline V lookup: CDR1 DFQATT, CDR2 SNEGSKA (reference sequence). CDR3 nucleotides: TGCAGTGCTAGTCGGGGGGCTGGCGAGCAGTACTTC. It encodes CSASRGAGEQYF.

The V gene is TRBV7-2, the J gene TRBJ2-1, with 14 bases aligning to TRBD2. This CDR3 spans 16 amino acids. CDR1 is SGHTA, CDR2 FQGNSA, per germline. With 3 bases clipped from V and 6 bases from J, the junction kept 4 bases outside the gene matches. CDR3 protein: CASSFLGTSGSNEQFF. CDR3 sequence (DNA): TGTGCCAGCAGCTTCCTGGGGACTAGCGGGAGCAATGAGCAGTTCTTC.

The V and J genes are TRBV2 and TRBJ2-1; TRBD2 matches 13 bases. Trimming took 10 bases from V and 9 from J; bases not matched to a gene: 12. The CDR3 totals 15 residues. Germline loops: CDR1 SNHLY, CDR2 FYNNEI. The CDR3 coding sequence is TGTGCCACCTCAATACTAGCGGGAGGGCGCCCTGAGCAGTTCTTC. Its protein is CATSILAGGRPEQFF.

This chain connects TRBV4-3 to TRBJ2-7; 12 bases map to TRBD2. CDR1 is LGHNA and CDR2 is YSLEER in the germline V gene. The CDR3 is 16 residues long. V lost 0 bases and J lost 5; bases outside the gene matches: 5. The CDR3 spells CASSQDGLAGLNEQYF. Written as DNA, the CDR3 is TGCGCCAGCAGCCAAGATGGACTAGCGGGGTTGAACGAGCAGTACTTC.

This clonotype showed up just a few times. The gene calls are TRBV7-9 and TRBJ1-1; TRBD1 might be the D (6 bases). Per germline, CDR1 SEHNR and CDR2 FQNEAQ (reference sequence). CDR3 length: 16 residues. Trimming took 4 bases from V and 1 from J, leaving 16 bases between them. The CDR3 coding sequence is TGTGCCAGCAGCTCACAAGGGGGGAGTCGGAACACTGAAGCTTTCTTT. Translating gives CASSSQGGSRNTEAFF.

This clonotype has only a few counts. The rearrangement links TRBV6-1 to TRBJ1-6, with a possible D match to TRBD1 (6 bases). Trimming left V 6 bases short and J 0 bases short, with 12 bases between. The CDR3 loop spans 16 amino acids. The germline gives CDR1 MNHNS, CDR2 SASEGT. This chain's CDR3 is CASSPRGSSYNSPLHF. As DNA, the CDR3 is TGTGCCAGCAGCCCAAGGGGGAGCTCCTATAATTCACCCCTCCACTTT.

This clonotype has more than one count but fewer than ten. V gene TRBV20-1 combines with J gene TRBJ2-3; tentative D call: TRBD2 (5 bases). From germline, CDR1 is DFQATT and CDR2 SNEGSKA (reference sequence). V lost 0 bases to trimming and J lost 9 bases, with 13 bases between them. CDR3 length equals 13 residues. The CDR3 loop is CSARDQALGTQYF. Written as DNA, the CDR3 is TGCAGTGCTAGAGACCAAGCACTAGGGACGCAGTATTTT.